The 11 T cell receptor beta chains below all came from one sample that was sequenced in a study of CD8 T cells in ankylosing spondylitis. One entry per CDR3 protein, called by TCRdb with MiXCR from the 5' RACE reads. The data contain about 140,000 distinct CDR3 sequences, roughly 8.4% of them singletons. Material: synovial fluid, either unsorted or a sorted T cell fraction (not recorded which). The receptors stem from a male donor with ankylosing spondylitis.

This clonotype was counted between two and nine times. At one end the junction does not follow the germline gene, possibly because of a read error. The V gene is TRBV5-4, the J gene TRBJ1-1, with D unresolved. CDR3 length: 14 amino acids. The germline V gene has CDR1 SGHNT and CDR2 YYREEE (reference sequence). CDR3 sequence reads: CASSLDYGDTEASF. For the CDR3, the DNA is TGTGCCAGCAGCTTGGATTATGGGGATACTGAAGCTTCCTTT.

In its sample, this clonotype was seen many times. The chain uses TRBV20-1 and TRBJ2-3, with D possibly TRBD2 on 6 matching bases. The CDR3 consists of 15 residues. The V gene lost 4 bases and the J gene lost 3 bases, with 17 bases spanning the gap. Looked up from germline, CDR1 is DFQATT and CDR2 is SNEGSKA (reference sequence). This CDR3 reads CSATTLAGLTDTQYF. CDR3 nucleotides: TGCAGTGCTACGACACTAGCCGGACTAACAGATACGCAGTATTTT.

This clonotype has more than one count but fewer than ten. A junction end diverges from the germline sequence, so it may reflect a read error. The V and J genes are TRBV6-5 and TRBJ1-1; 7 bases map to TRBD1. Germline CDR1 MNHEY, CDR2 SVGAGI. The CDR3 has 13 residues. CDR3: CASNYRGNTEAFF. CDR3 DNA: TGTGCCAGCAATTACAGGGGGAACACTGAAGCTTTCTTT.

This clonotype was found a few times. This rearrangement joins TRBV7-6 to TRBJ2-5; possibly TRBD2 for D (5 bases). CDR1 SGHVS and CDR2 FNYEAQ come from the germline V gene. This CDR3 is built from 15 residues. Trimming took off 5 bases at V and 3 bases at J, with 16 bases between the two ends. This CDR3 reads CASSRNRGWEETQYF. The CDR3 coding sequence is TGTGCCAGCAGCCGTAACCGGGGTTGGGAAGAGACCCAGTACTTC.

This clonotype was found many times. This sequence joins TRBV7-2 and TRBJ2-7; D possibly corresponds to TRBD2 (6 bases). The CDR3 spans 15 residues. V was cut by 2 bases and J by 1 base, with 12 bases left in between. Germline assignment: CDR1 SGHTA and CDR2 FQGNSA. CDR3 sequence reads: CASSLSAGSSYEQYF. In nucleotides, the CDR3 is TGTGCCAGCAGCTTAAGCGCGGGGAGTTCCTACGAGCAGTACTTC.

This clonotype came up many times. The chain has TRBV7-2 and TRBJ2-3; a possible D gene is TRBD2 (6 bases). In germline, CDR1 is SGHTA, CDR2 FQGNSA. The CDR3 sequence is 13 residues long. Trimming took 7 bases from V and 6 from J, leaving 14 bases between them. Written as DNA, the CDR3 is TGTGCCAGCAACTATCGGGGGACTGATACGCAGTATTTT. Translated: CASNYRGTDTQYF.

This clonotype has a count of ten or more. The J gene is TRBJ1-2, the V gene TRBV27, with D possibly matching TRBD1 (6 bases). This CDR3 spans 13 amino acids. From germline, CDR1 is MNHEY and CDR2 SMNVEV (reference sequence). The V end lost 5 bases, the J end lost 2 bases, and 9 bases lay between the germline ends. The CDR3 DNA is TGTGCCAGCAGTCTCCAGGGGAACTATGGCTACACCTTC. Translating gives CASSLQGNYGYTF.

This clonotype was recorded many times. The chain links TRBV3-1 to TRBJ2-7; maybe TRBD2 (6 bases). The V and J ends lost 1 base and 2 bases respectively, with 12 bases between them. CDR1 and CDR2 from the germline V gene are LGHDT and YNNKEL (reference sequence). The CDR3 covers 15 residues. CDR3 sequence: CASSQVPGETYEQYF. DNA for the CDR3: TGTGCCAGCAGCCAAGTCCCGGGGGAGACCTACGAGCAGTACTTC.

About this clonotype itself: Without the conserved terminal phenylalanine or tryptophan, this CDR3 likely stems from a read error. The V and J genes are TRBV4-3 and TRBJ1-2; TRBD1 is a possible D gene (5 bases). Germline V gene data show CDR1 as LGHNA and CDR2 as YSLEER. This CDR3 is 15 amino acids long. V lost 0 bases to trimming and J lost 6 bases, with 14 bases between them. In DNA, the CDR3 is TGCGCCAGCAGCCAAGATGGGGTCAGGGCGGATGGCTACACCTCC. Translated, it gives CASSQDGVRADGYTS.

The CDR3, as DNA: TGTGCCAGCAGCTTAGATGCGGGTTTCGAGACCCAGTACTTC. This translates into CASSLDAGFETQYF. The genes are TRBV11-2 and TRBJ2-5; D may be TRBD2 (5 bases). Trimming left V 0 bases short and J 5 bases short, with 10 bases between. The length of the CDR3 is 14 residues. The germline V gene has CDR1 SGHAT and CDR2 FQNNGV.

The gene calls are TRBV9 and TRBJ2-7, with 7 bases identical to TRBD2. The CDR3 sequence is 15 residues long. Germline trimming cut 4 bases from V and 0 bases from J; bases unmatched to any gene: 7. The germline gives CDR1 SGDLS, CDR2 YYNGEE. The CDR3 spells CASSKLATSSYEQYF. CDR3 coding DNA: TGTGCCAGCAGCAAACTAGCGACTAGCTCCTACGAGCAGTACTTC. Full variable domain (missing parts from reference TRBV9 and TRBJ2-7): DSGVTQTPKHLITATGQRVTLRCSPRSGDLSVYWYQQSLDQGLQFLIQYYNGEERAKGNILERFSAQQFPDLHSELNLSSLELGDSALYFCASSKLATSSYEQYFGPGTRLTVT.